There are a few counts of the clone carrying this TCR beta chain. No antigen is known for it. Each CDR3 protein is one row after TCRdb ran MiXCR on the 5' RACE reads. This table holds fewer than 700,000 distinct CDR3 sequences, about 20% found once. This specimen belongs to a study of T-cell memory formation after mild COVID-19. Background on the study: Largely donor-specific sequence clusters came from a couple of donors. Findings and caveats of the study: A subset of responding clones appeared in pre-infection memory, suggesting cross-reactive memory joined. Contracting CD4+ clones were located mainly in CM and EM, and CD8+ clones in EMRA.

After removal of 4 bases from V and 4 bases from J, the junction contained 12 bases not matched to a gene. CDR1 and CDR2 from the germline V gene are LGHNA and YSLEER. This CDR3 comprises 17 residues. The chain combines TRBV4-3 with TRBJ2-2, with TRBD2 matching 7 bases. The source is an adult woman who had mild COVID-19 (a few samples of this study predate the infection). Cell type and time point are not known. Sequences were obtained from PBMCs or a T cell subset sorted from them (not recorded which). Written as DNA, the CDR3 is TGCGCCAGCAGCCTCGACCCGCGGGAGAGGGGCACCGGGGAGCTGTTTTTT. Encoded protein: CASSLDPRERGTGELFF.